The 23 T cell receptor beta chains presented below share a single source sample, sequenced in a study of Graves' ophthalmopathy and Graves' hyperthyroidism. RNA transcripts were the template, and TCR beta CDR3 regions were amplified from them. RT-PCR was first run with HTBI primers, then multiplex PCR in a second round. Via MiXCR, TCRdb re-called the multiplex PCR reads, giving one row per CDR3 protein. The repertoire consists of fewer than 650,000 distinct CDR3 sequences, with approximately 22% occurring once and the leading ten covering around 6.5%. Sequencing was performed on peripheral blood. These receptors came from a woman aged 18-29 years with stable Graves' hyperthyroidism. Some clones in this sample may be carry-over from other donors' samples.

The chain uses TRBV20-1 and TRBJ2-5, with 8 bases that match TRBD2. Germline V gene lookup returns CDR1 DFQATT and CDR2 SNEGSKA (reference sequence). CDR3 length equals 16 residues. Trimming at V came to 5 bases and at J to 0 bases, leaving 11 bases not matched to a gene. The chain's CDR3 is CSARPSGGPYQETQYF. The CDR3 DNA follows: TGCAGTGCTCGACCCAGCGGGGGACCGTACCAAGAGACCCAGTACTTC.

This clonotype was seen ten or more times. V and J are TRBV2 and TRBJ1-1; D remains ambiguous. Germline values: CDR1 SNHLY, CDR2 FYNNEI. V was trimmed by 1 base and J by 2 bases, leaving 5 bases between them. The CDR3 covers 13 residues. CDR3 sequence reads: CASSEEINTEAFF. For the CDR3, the DNA is TGTGCCAGCAGTGAAGAAATAAACACTGAAGCTTTCTTT.

The rearrangement links TRBV9 to TRBJ1-3; perhaps TRBD1 as D (5 bases). In germline, CDR1 is SGDLS, CDR2 YYNGEE. V was clipped by 0 bases and J by 7 bases, with 17 bases between them. The CDR3 loop spans 16 amino acids. As DNA, the CDR3 is TGTGCCAGCAGCGTAGATTCGCCGGGGGTCGGGAACACCATATATTTT. Protein product: CASSVDSPGVGNTIYF. Full variable domain (rest looked up from reference TRBV9 and TRBJ1-3): DSGVTQTPKHLITATGQRVTLRCSPRSGDLSVYWYQQSLDQGLQFLIQYYNGEERAKGNILERFSAQQFPDLHSELNLSSLELGDSALYFCASSVDSPGVGNTIYFGEGSWLTVV.

The sample holds many counts of this clonotype. The rearrangement uses TRBV20-1 and TRBJ1-5, with TRBD1 as a possible D gene (6 bases). V was trimmed by 3 bases and J by 3 bases, leaving 12 bases between them. There are 14 residues in the CDR3. The germline CDR1 and CDR2 sequences are DFQATT and SNEGSKA (reference sequence). The CDR3 protein is CSASRGTTNQPQHF. The CDR3 DNA follows: TGCAGTGCTAGCCGCGGGACAACCAATCAGCCCCAGCATTTT.

This clonotype was seen a few times. J is TRBJ2-5 and V is TRBV12-3 or TRBV12-4, with a possible D match to TRBD2 (6 bases). The CDR3 is 16 amino acids. Trimming left V 5 bases short and J 4 bases short, with 20 bases between. The chain's CDR3 is CASSASGTLGGETQYF. DNA for the CDR3: TGTGCCAGCAGTGCTTCCGGGACCTTGGGGGGAGAGACCCAGTACTTC.

The chain is built from TRBV15 and TRBJ2-4; possibly TRBD1 for D (5 bases). From germline, CDR1 is LNHNV and CDR2 YYDKDF (reference sequence). This CDR3 contains 14 residues. Trimming cost V 6 bases and J 0 bases, with 9 bases left between them. CDR3 amino acids: CATRVGPAKNIQYF. The CDR3 DNA reads TGTGCCACCAGGGTGGGGCCAGCCAAAAACATTCAGTACTTC.

In this sample, this clonotype turned up many times. The junction does not match germline at one end; this may be a read error. The rearrangement uses TRBV2 and TRBJ2-5, with D perhaps matching TRBD1 (6 bases). CDR1 and CDR2 from the germline V gene are SNHLY and FYNNEI. CDR3 size: 14 residues. The CDR3: CASSEDRSLETQYF. CDR3 coding DNA: TGTGCCAGCAGCGAAGACAGGAGTCTGGAGACCCAGTACTTC.

This clonotype came up many times. This chain connects TRBV6-1 to TRBJ1-3; 7 bases line up with TRBD1. The CDR3 totals 15 residues. Per germline, CDR1 MNHNS and CDR2 SASEGT. V shed 4 bases, J shed 4 bases, and the junction held 7 bases outside the gene matches. This chain's CDR3 is CASSANRGPGNTIYF. The CDR3, as DNA: TGTGCCAGCAGTGCTAACAGGGGACCGGGAAACACCATATATTTT.

This clonotype was detected many times. J is TRBJ1-2 and V is TRBV30, with D perhaps matching TRBD1 (5 bases). V dropped 2 bases and J dropped 7 bases, with 11 bases sitting between them. Germline CDR1 GTSNPN, CDR2 SVGIG (reference sequence). The CDR3 is 12 amino acids. CDR3: CAWSPGGGGYTF. The CDR3 nucleotides read TGTGCCTGGAGTCCTGGCGGGGGTGGCTACACCTTC. Full variable domain (remainder filled in from reference TRBV30 and TRBJ1-2): SQTIHQWPATLVQPVGSPLSLECTVEGTSNPNLYWYRQAAGRGLQLLFYSVGIGQISSEVPQNLSASRPQDRQFILSSKKLLLSDSGFYLCAWSPGGGGYTFGSGTRLTVV.

This chain joins TRBV6-1 and TRBJ2-7, with D possibly matching TRBD1 (5 bases). V lost 7 bases to trimming and J lost 4 bases, with 11 bases between them. The CDR3 length is 12 residues. Germline lookup yields CDR1 MNHNS and CDR2 SASEGT. Here the CDR3 reads CASTDGAYEQYF. CDR3 nucleotide sequence: TGTGCCAGCACCGATGGGGCATACGAGCAGTACTTC.

This clonotype was recorded at least ten times. The chain is built from TRBV20-1 and TRBJ1-2; tentatively, D is TRBD1 (6 bases). There are 13 residues in the CDR3. CDR1 DFQATT and CDR2 SNEGSKA come from the germline V gene (reference sequence). The V end lost 6 bases, the J end lost 8 bases, and 19 bases lay between the germline ends. CDR3 sequence (DNA): TGCAGTGCCGGCGGGGGGCGGATGGACGGCTACACCTTC. Translating gives CSAGGGRMDGYTF.

This clonotype was recorded at least ten times. V usage is TRBV29-1 and J usage is TRBJ2-5; 7 bases map to TRBD1. The V gene end was trimmed by 4 bases and the J gene end by 4 bases; junction bases not matched to a gene: 9. The CDR3 loop spans 14 amino acids. The V gene's germline CDR1 is SQVTM and CDR2 ANQGSEA. The CDR3 spells CSVAQGNSGETQYF. For the CDR3, the DNA is TGCAGCGTTGCACAGGGGAATTCAGGAGAGACCCAGTACTTC.

This clonotype appeared many times. The chain links TRBV4-1 to TRBJ2-5; D not certain. V lost 3 bases and J lost 1, with 9 bases in between. CDR1 is MGHRA and CDR2 is YSYEKL in the germline V gene. This CDR3 region has 14 residues. The chain's CDR3 is CASSQGRLQETQYF. The CDR3 nucleotides are TGCGCCAGCAGCCAGGGCAGGCTCCAAGAGACCCAGTACTTC.

This clonotype was counted many times. The V and J genes are TRBV19 and TRBJ2-2; possible D gene TRBD2, 5 bases. Per the germline V gene, CDR1 is LNHDA and CDR2 is SQIVND (reference sequence). With 5 bases removed from V and 6 bases from J, the gap between germline ends came to 16 bases. The CDR3 contains 15 residues. The CDR3 bases are TGTGCCAGTAGTCTGGTGGTCGGGATGGCCGGGGAGCTGTTTTTT. Translation gives CASSLVVGMAGELFF. Together with reference TRBV19 and TRBJ2-2, the CDR3 gives the full variable domain: DGGITQSPKYLFRKEGQNVTLSCEQNLNHDAMYWYRQDPGQGLRLIYYSQIVNDFQKGDIAEGYSVSREKKESFPLTVTSAQKNPTAFYLCASSLVVGMAGELFFGEGSRLTVL.

This clonotype was picked up a small number of times. This chain uses TRBV12-3 or TRBV12-4 with TRBJ2-7; D may match TRBD1 or TRBD2 (5 bases each). The CDR3 runs 14 residues. V gave up 5 bases and J gave up 2 bases, with 13 bases separating them. The CDR3 spells CASSGGRLAYEQYF. The DNA of the CDR3 is TGTGCCAGCAGTGGGGGACGGTTAGCCTACGAGCAGTACTTC.

This clonotype was counted many times. The chain uses TRBV6-2 or TRBV6-3 and TRBJ2-7, with 11 bases matching TRBD2. With V trimmed by 8 bases and J by 4 bases, 4 bases remained unmatched. This CDR3 is 13 amino acids long. Germline loops: CDR1 MNHEY, CDR2 SVGEGT. The CDR3 spells CASQTSGVYEQYF. The DNA for the CDR3 is TGTGCCAGCCAGACTAGCGGGGTTTACGAGCAGTACTTC.

The chain employs TRBV6-5 and TRBJ1-2, with a weak D call TRBD1 (5 bases). Germline lookup yields CDR1 MNHEY and CDR2 SVGAGI. The CDR3 has 15 amino acids. Trimming took 2 bases from V and 4 from J, leaving 14 bases between them. The CDR3 coding sequence is TGTGCCAGCAGTTACAATCCCACAGGCCCCTATGGCTACACCTTC. Its translation is CASSYNPTGPYGYTF.

This clonotype was seen a few times. The CDR3: CANSTGDTF. CDR3 in DNA: TGTGCCAACTCGACTGGGGACACCTTC. V and J are TRBV13 and TRBJ1-2; D is undetermined. V lost 10 bases, J lost 12 bases, and 12 bases lay in between. This CDR3 contains 9 residues. Germline CDR1 reads PRHDT; CDR2 reads FYEKMQ (reference sequence).

V gene TRBV4-1 combines with J gene TRBJ1-5; a possible D gene is TRBD1 (5 bases). CDR1 MGHRA and CDR2 YSYEKL come from the germline V gene. V lost 1 base to trimming and J lost 6 bases, with 16 bases between them. CDR3 size: 16 residues. The CDR3 coding sequence is TGCGCCAGCAGCCAAGGGGTATTCTGGGGGGGTCAGCCCCAGCATTTT. Translating gives CASSQGVFWGGQPQHF.

This clonotype has ten or more counts. The rearrangement links TRBV12-3 or TRBV12-4 to TRBJ1-2, with D maybe TRBD1 (6 bases). This CDR3 has 13 amino acids. Deletions cut 2 bases from V and 5 bases from J, with 9 bases between. The CDR3 spells CASSLNREYGYTF. The CDR3 DNA reads as TGTGCCAGCAGTTTAAACAGGGAATATGGCTACACCTTC.

Ten or more counts support this clonotype. The chain employs TRBV12-3 or TRBV12-4 and TRBJ1-6, with TRBD1 matching 10 bases. CDR3 size: 17 residues. The ends lost 4 bases at V and 8 bases at J; junction bases unmatched: 11. The CDR3 DNA follows: TGTGCCAGCAGTTCCTGGGACAGGGGAGGCGAGGATTCACCCCTCCACTTT. It yields the protein CASSSWDRGGEDSPLHF.

This clonotype was detected only a few times. The DNA for the CDR3 is TGTGCCAGCACCTGGGACAGGGCAGAAGAGACCCAGTACTTC. It codes for CASTWDRAEETQYF. The chain has TRBV2 and TRBJ2-5; the match to TRBD1 covers 9 bases. The CDR3 runs 14 residues. V lost 7 bases and J lost 3; bases outside the gene matches: 6. CDR1 is SNHLY and CDR2 is FYNNEI in the germline V gene. Full variable domain (remainder filled in from reference TRBV2 and TRBJ2-5): EPEVTQTPSHQVTQMGQEVILRCVPISNHLYFYWYRQILGQKVEFLVSFYNNEISEKSEIFDDQFSVERPDGSNFTLKIRSTKLEDSAMYFCASTWDRAEETQYFGPGTRLLVL.

This clonotype was seen repeatedly, ten times or more. This chain uses TRBV6-1 with TRBJ1-6, with unresolved D. V was pared by 5 bases and J by 12 bases, with 14 bases between. The germline V gene has CDR1 MNHNS and CDR2 SASEGT. The CDR3 length is 13 residues. The CDR3 spells CASSNGIALPLHF. The CDR3 DNA reads TGTGCCAGCAGTAACGGCATCGCGCTACCCCTCCACTTT.